Detailed here is one T cell receptor beta chain. It lacks a known antigen. The input lacks base qualities; no much larger clone sits a single base away. One collaborating source in Seattle enrolled patients during active infection and followed them longitudinally through the course of disease. Collaborating institutions collected whole blood in K2EDTA tubes following their own protocols. For TCRbeta analysis, collaborators shipped samples as frozen whole blood, isolated PBMCs, or DNA extracted from either of those sample types. TCRbeta CDR3 regions were amplified from genomic DNA using the immunoSEQ Assay, a bias-controlled multiplex PCR. In the source study's methods: Within the assay, amplification of reference gene primers was used to estimate how many nucleated cells each sample contained. Sequence reads were collapsed and filtered to measure the absolute abundance of every unique TCRbeta CDR3 rearrangement. For each sample, productive Simpson clonality was calculated as the square root of Simpson's diversity index across productive rearrangements. TCRdb re-hosts the immuneACCESS table, in-frame sequences only. Its copies lack some clones; in the studies checked, an unresolved V gene accounts for under half of them, and the cause for the rest is not known. For V, J and clone size, that table is used; D and trimming come from the DNA. A total of 250,000 to 350,000 clones appear in this sample, about four fifths of them only once. Together, the top ten hold around 1.6% of the sample.

This entry belongs to a study of blood T cell repertoires in COVID-19 (dated by TCRdb to about 2020). Looking at the study overall: Samples from collaborators originated in the United States, Italy and Spain and spanned both the acute and convalescent phases of COVID-19. A de-identified subject ID, COVID-19 status, age in years and sex were almost always included in the sample metadata. The samples were drawn from two sources: the first 160 participants of the ongoing ImmuneRACE study, and fewer than 1,500 subjects contributed by 6 global collaborators. Where available, HLA class I and class II types were obtained from metadata supplied by the sample provider rather than from assay-based typing. The material from the prospective study consisted of cDNA or gDNA derived from T cells, B-cell-depleted T cells, or PBMCs. The repertoires were released in a freely available public database meant as a resource for research on the immune response to SARS-CoV-2. Subjects who had been exposed to COVID-19, were actively infected with it, or had recovered from it provided the deeply sampled blood TCRbeta repertoires that made up the dataset. Results and caveats for the whole study, not just this receptor: The quantity of clinical and demographic metadata differed by source and by participant and was supplied without curation.

This clonotype was sampled from a human donor with COVID-19, enrolled during active disease. The donor label of this sample is uncertain. The sequenced sample consisted of peripheral blood.

The bases are TGCGCCAGCAGCCAAGTTCCTGGGACAGACTACGAGCAGTACTTC. Its amino acids are CASSQVPGTDYEQYF. The rearrangement joined TRBV4-1 to TRBJ2-7; 7 central nucleotides agree with TRBD1. The CDR3 runs 15 residues from the cysteine to the phenylalanine. The DNA shown is the 45-base CDR3, in frame from base 1. Looking up the germline V gene yields CDR1 MGHRA and CDR2 YSYEKL. Clipping removes 1 base from V and 3 bases from J, with 6 as the unmatched junction base count.